These 26 T cell receptor beta chains were all obtained from the same sample, sequenced in a study of cytomegalovirus exposure and HLA in healthy donors. The primer mix had 60 Vbeta and 13 Jbeta primers. Assay: immunoSEQ multiplex PCR; the TCRdb copy retains only in-frame clones and omits some. The sample carries 95,000 to 100,000 clones, roughly 85% recorded once. Input material: PBMCs. The source of these receptors is a man aged 30 to 39 in good health and CMV-seronegative.

The chain uses TRBV6-5 and TRBJ2-2; possible D gene TRBD2, 5 bases. The CDR3 extends over 16 amino acids. Germline CDR1 MNHEY, CDR2 SVGAGI. Trimming shortened V by 0 bases and J by 2 bases, and 10 bases separated the two germline ends. The CDR3 sequence: CASSYSTSGNTGELFF. The CDR3 nucleotides read TGTGCCAGCAGTTACTCGACAAGCGGAAACACCGGGGAGCTGTTTTTT.

This clone was detected only a few times. V is TRBV5-1 and J is TRBJ1-3; D possibly corresponds to TRBD1 (5 bases). The CDR3 runs to 15 residues. Germline V gene data show CDR1 as SGHRS and CDR2 as YFSETQ. V lost 0 bases and J lost 2, with 9 bases in between. CDR3 nucleotides: TGCGCCAGCAGCTTGGATAGGGGCACTGGAAACACCATATATTTT. Its translation: CASSLDRGTGNTIYF.

The chain has TRBV6-6 and TRBJ2-7; 11 positions agree with TRBD2. Trimming at V came to 2 bases and at J to 2 bases, leaving 5 bases not matched to a gene. CDR3 length: 16 amino acids. CDR1 is MNHNY and CDR2 is SVGAGI in the germline V gene (reference sequence). The CDR3, as DNA: TGTGCCAGCAGTTACCCTACTAGCGGGGGAACCTACGAGCAGTACTTC. Amino acid sequence: CASSYPTSGGTYEQYF.

The chain is built from TRBV7-2 and TRBJ2-7; 8 bases are a match to TRBD2. This CDR3 is built from 15 residues. V was clipped by 7 bases and J by 2 bases; unmatched bases: 10. Germline-derived CDR1 and CDR2 are SGHTA and FQGNSA. The DNA of the CDR3 is TGTGCCAGCACGGTAGCGCGGGAGGCTGCCTACGAGCAGTACTTC. It specifies CASTVAREAAYEQYF.

This chain links TRBV9 with TRBJ2-7, with 9 bases aligning to TRBD1. The CDR3 has 15 residues. With 0 bases clipped from V and 5 bases from J, the junction kept 6 bases outside the gene matches. Germline V gene data show CDR1 as SGDLS and CDR2 as YYNGEE. The CDR3 sequence is CASSVGTGAWDEQYF. In nucleotides, the CDR3 is TGTGCCAGCAGCGTAGGGACAGGGGCCTGGGACGAGCAGTACTTC.

The chain couples TRBV19 to TRBJ2-4; D gene unclear. Germline-derived CDR1 and CDR2 are LNHDA and SQIVND (reference sequence). CDR3 size: 12 residues. V dropped 7 bases and J dropped 7 bases, with 11 bases sitting between them. The CDR3 reads CASKSGFNIQYF. CDR3 DNA sequence: TGTGCCAGTAAATCCGGGTTTAACATTCAGTACTTC.

The chain employs TRBV7-7 and TRBJ2-7, with 9 positions matching TRBD2. CDR1 and CDR2 (germline): SSHAT, FNYEAQ (reference sequence). The trim removed 7 bases at V and 6 bases at J, leaving 16 bases unmatched. The length of the CDR3 is 16 residues. This chain's CDR3 is CASTRSCPSGTREQYF. As DNA, the CDR3 is TGTGCCAGCACCAGAAGCTGCCCTAGCGGGACCCGCGAGCAGTACTTC.

The chain couples TRBV13 to TRBJ2-5, with unresolved D. The V end lost 4 bases, the J end lost 5 bases, and 5 bases lay between the germline ends. The CDR3 contains 11 residues. Germline CDR1 and CDR2: PRHDT and FYEKMQ (reference sequence). This CDR3 is CASSYRETQYF. The CDR3 DNA follows: TGTGCCAGCAGCTACCGGGAGACCCAGTACTTC.

V is TRBV10-2 and J is TRBJ2-1; 8 bases agree with TRBD2. This CDR3 comprises 16 residues. Germline assignment: CDR1 WSHSY and CDR2 SAAADI. The junction had 16 bases not matched to a gene; V was cut back by 8 bases and J by 7 bases. In DNA form, the CDR3 reads TGCGCCAGCCGTCCTCTACTAGCGGAGGGGGGTAATGAGCAGTTCTTC. Its translation is CASRPLLAEGGNEQFF.

The CDR3 DNA is TGTGCCAGCAGCTTGGCAAACGAGCAGTACTTC. This codes for CASSLANEQYF. The chain joins TRBV13 to TRBJ2-7, with D uncertain. The CDR3 runs to 11 residues. Trimming took 3 bases from V and 5 from J, leaving 5 bases between them. Germline values: CDR1 PRHDT, CDR2 FYEKMQ (reference sequence). Full variable domain (missing parts from reference TRBV13 and TRBJ2-7): AAGVIQSPRHLIKEKRETATLKCYPIPRHDTVYWYQQGPGQDPQFLISFYEKMQSDKGSIPDRFSAQQFSDYHSELNMSSLELGDSALYFCASSLANEQYFGPGTRLTVT.

The chain uses TRBV30 and TRBJ1-1; 7 nucleotides match TRBD1. The CDR3 extends over 17 amino acids. V lost 4 bases, J lost 4 bases, and 18 bases stayed unmatched. The germline CDR1 and CDR2 sequences are GTSNPN and SVGIG (reference sequence). The CDR3 coding sequence is TGTGCCTGGAACCGGGACAGATACGGGATAAGGTTCACTGAAGCTTTCTTT. This translates into CAWNRDRYGIRFTEAFF.

The chain recombines TRBV18 with TRBJ2-3, with D possibly matching TRBD1 (5 bases). The CDR3 extends over 14 amino acids. In germline, CDR1 is KGHSH, CDR2 LQKENI. The ends were cut back, 2 bases at V and 0 bases at J, with 6 bases in the middle. This CDR3 is CASSPGASTDTQYF. DNA of the CDR3: TGTGCCAGCTCACCAGGGGCGAGCACAGATACGCAGTATTTT.

The V call is TRBV13, the J call TRBJ2-1; D might be TRBD2 (5 bases). The germline V and J ends were trimmed by 4 bases and 8 bases, with 12 bases remaining between them. The V gene's germline CDR1 is PRHDT and CDR2 FYEKMQ (reference sequence). The CDR3 contains 13 residues. The CDR3 sequence: CASSSRPGDEQFF. Written as DNA, the CDR3 is TGTGCCAGCAGCTCTCGCCCCGGGGATGAGCAGTTCTTC.

The chain links TRBV7-2 to TRBJ2-7; weak D call: TRBD1 (5 bases). Trimming took off 0 bases at V and 2 bases at J, with 8 bases between the two ends. The germline CDR1 and CDR2 sequences are SGHTA and FQGNSA. The CDR3 runs to 14 residues. DNA for the CDR3: TGTGCCAGCAGCTTAGCGACAGTAGCCTACGAGCAGTACTTC. Protein: CASSLATVAYEQYF.

In this sample, this clone turned up once. The rearrangement joins TRBV5-1 to TRBJ1-4, with 9 bases that match TRBD1. With 5 bases clipped from V and 6 bases from J, the junction kept 5 bases outside the gene matches. The CDR3 is 14 residues long. Germline CDR1 SGHRS, CDR2 YFSETQ. The CDR3 region has the DNA TGCGCCAGCAGGCCCGGGACAGGGTATGAAAAACTGTTTTTT. This gives the protein CASRPGTGYEKLFF.

This rearrangement joins TRBV2 to TRBJ1-5, with D possibly matching TRBD1 (6 bases). CDR3 length equals 19 residues. Germline V lookup: CDR1 SNHLY, CDR2 FYNNEI. V shed 2 bases and J shed 2 bases, with 22 bases lying between them. The CDR3 sequence is CASSERQEGLVYGNQPQHF. The CDR3 nucleotides are TGTGCCAGCAGTGAACGACAGGAAGGACTGGTATATGGCAATCAGCCCCAGCATTTT. Looking up the rest from reference TRBV2 and TRBJ1-5 gives the full variable domain: EPEVTQTPSHQVTQMGQEVILRCVPISNHLYFYWYRQILGQKVEFLVSFYNNEISEKSEIFDDQFSVERPDGSNFTLKIRSTKLEDSAMYFCASSERQEGLVYGNQPQHFGDGTRLSIL.

The chain carries TRBV27 and TRBJ1-5, with D unresolved. This CDR3 is 13 amino acids long. V was clipped by 3 bases and J by 5 bases, with 8 bases between them. The germline V gene has CDR1 MNHEY and CDR2 SMNVEV (reference sequence). Here the CDR3 reads CASSLQAYQPQHF. The DNA of the CDR3 is TGTGCCAGCAGTTTGCAGGCCTATCAGCCCCAGCATTTT.

The chain employs TRBV15 and TRBJ2-6, with D possibly matching TRBD2 (6 bases). The CDR3 has 16 amino acids. Germline CDR1 is LNHNV and CDR2 is YYDKDF (reference sequence). With 4 bases removed from V and 2 bases from J, the gap between germline ends came to 12 bases. CDR3 sequence reads: CATSKDRETGANVLTF. The CDR3 DNA follows: TGTGCCACCAGCAAAGATCGGGAGACTGGGGCCAACGTCCTGACTTTC.

The rearrangement links TRBV28 to TRBJ1-1; D call uncertain. CDR3 length: 17 residues. CDR1 and CDR2 from the germline V gene are MDHEN and SYDVKM. Trimming pared 2 bases from V and 1 base from J, leaving 17 bases between. The CDR3 DNA reads TGTGCCAGCAGTTTACGGAGGCCCCATCTCCCGAACACTGAAGCTTTCTTT. This codes for CASSLRRPHLPNTEAFF.

The V and J genes are TRBV7-2 and TRBJ2-1; D gene unclear. Per the germline V gene, CDR1 is SGHTA and CDR2 is FQGNSA. Trimming took 2 bases from V and 9 from J, leaving 5 bases between them. This CDR3 region has 11 residues. The CDR3 here is CASSLICEQFF. As DNA, the CDR3 is TGTGCCAGCAGCTTAATCTGTGAGCAGTTCTTC.

The V call is TRBV4-1, the J call TRBJ2-3, with 12 positions matching TRBD1. CDR3 size: 17 residues. The germline CDR1 and CDR2 sequences are MGHRA and YSYEKL. V was pared by 2 bases and J by 4 bases, with 7 bases of the junction left unmatched. CDR3: CASSQWDRGLVSDTQYF. In DNA, the CDR3 is TGCGCCAGCAGCCAATGGGACAGGGGGCTTGTGTCAGATACGCAGTATTTT.

This clone was found once. The chain is built from TRBV6-1 and TRBJ2-7; TRBD2 agrees at 11 bases. After removal of 3 bases from V and 3 bases from J, the junction contained 4 bases not matched to a gene. From germline, CDR1 is MNHNS and CDR2 SASEGT. The CDR3 has 15 residues. The CDR3 region has the DNA TGTGCCAGCAGTGATCTAGGACTAGCGGGCTACGAGCAGTACTTC. This gives the protein CASSDLGLAGYEQYF.

This rearrangement joins TRBV5-4 to TRBJ2-5, with D possibly matching TRBD1 (6 bases). Per germline, CDR1 SGHNT and CDR2 YYREEE (reference sequence). The CDR3 sequence is 14 residues long. V shed 4 bases and J shed 1 base, with 11 bases lying between them. The chain's CDR3 is CASSPGQIQETQYF. CDR3 in DNA: TGTGCCAGCAGCCCAGGACAGATCCAAGAGACCCAGTACTTC.

This clone was observed a single time. V and J are TRBV7-9 and TRBJ1-5; TRBD1 is a possible D gene (5 bases). The CDR3 is 13 amino acids. V lost 8 bases and J lost 9, with 17 bases in between. In germline, CDR1 is SEHNR, CDR2 FQNEAQ (reference sequence). CDR3 DNA sequence: TGTGCCAGCGGCGGGGCGGCTCATGCGCCCCAGCATTTT. It codes for CASGGAAHAPQHF.

The chain is built from TRBV7-9 and TRBJ2-1; tentatively, D is TRBD1 (6 bases). Germline V lookup: CDR1 SEHNR, CDR2 FQNEAQ (reference sequence). This CDR3 is 17 amino acids long. The V and J ends lost 6 bases and 3 bases respectively, with 21 bases between them. CDR3 nucleotides: TGTGCCAGCAGTCAATATTCCCCACAGGGAAACTACAATGAGCAGTTCTTC. Translating gives CASSQYSPQGNYNEQFF.

This sequence joins TRBV2 and TRBJ2-1, with TRBD1 identical over 9 bases. The CDR3 runs to 15 residues. Looked up from germline, CDR1 is SNHLY and CDR2 is FYNNEI. J gave up 3 bases and V 4 bases, and 4 bases lay outside the gene matches. CDR3 residues: CASSVTGGLYNEQFF. The CDR3 region has the DNA TGTGCCAGCAGTGTTACAGGGGGCCTCTACAATGAGCAGTTCTTC.